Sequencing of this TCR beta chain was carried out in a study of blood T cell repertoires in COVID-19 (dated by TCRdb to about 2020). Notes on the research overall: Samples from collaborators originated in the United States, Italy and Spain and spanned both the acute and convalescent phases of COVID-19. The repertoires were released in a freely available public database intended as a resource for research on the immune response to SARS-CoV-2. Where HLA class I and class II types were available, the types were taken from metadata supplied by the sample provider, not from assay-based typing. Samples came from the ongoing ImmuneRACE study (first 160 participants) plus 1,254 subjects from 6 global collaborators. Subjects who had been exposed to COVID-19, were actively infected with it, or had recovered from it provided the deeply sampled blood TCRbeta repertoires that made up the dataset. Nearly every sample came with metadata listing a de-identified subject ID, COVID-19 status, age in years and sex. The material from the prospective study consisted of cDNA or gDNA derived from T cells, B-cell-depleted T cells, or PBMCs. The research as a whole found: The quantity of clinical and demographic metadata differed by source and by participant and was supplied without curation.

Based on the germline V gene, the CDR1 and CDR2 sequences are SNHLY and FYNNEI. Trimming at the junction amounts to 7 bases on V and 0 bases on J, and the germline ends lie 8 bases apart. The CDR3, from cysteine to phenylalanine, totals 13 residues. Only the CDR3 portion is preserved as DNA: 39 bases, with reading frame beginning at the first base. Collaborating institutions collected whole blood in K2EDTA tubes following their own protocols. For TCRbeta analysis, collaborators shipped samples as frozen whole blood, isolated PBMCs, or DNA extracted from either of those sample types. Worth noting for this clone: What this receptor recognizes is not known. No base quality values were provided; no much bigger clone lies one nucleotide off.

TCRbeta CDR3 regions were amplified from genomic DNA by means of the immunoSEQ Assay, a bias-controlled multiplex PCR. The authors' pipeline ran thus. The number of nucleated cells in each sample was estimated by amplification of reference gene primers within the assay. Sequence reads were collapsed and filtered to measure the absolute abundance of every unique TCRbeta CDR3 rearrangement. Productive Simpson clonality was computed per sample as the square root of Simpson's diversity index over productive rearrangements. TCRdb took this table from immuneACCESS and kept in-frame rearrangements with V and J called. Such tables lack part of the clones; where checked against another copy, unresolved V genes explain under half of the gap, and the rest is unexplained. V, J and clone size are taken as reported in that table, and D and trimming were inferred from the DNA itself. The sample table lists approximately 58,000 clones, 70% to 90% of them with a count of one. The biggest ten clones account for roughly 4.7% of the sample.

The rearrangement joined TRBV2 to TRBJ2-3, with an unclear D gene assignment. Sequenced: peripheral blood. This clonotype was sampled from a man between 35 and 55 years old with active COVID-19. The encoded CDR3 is CASKYSSTDTQYF. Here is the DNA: TGTGCCAGCAAATACTCTAGCACAGATACGCAGTATTTT.